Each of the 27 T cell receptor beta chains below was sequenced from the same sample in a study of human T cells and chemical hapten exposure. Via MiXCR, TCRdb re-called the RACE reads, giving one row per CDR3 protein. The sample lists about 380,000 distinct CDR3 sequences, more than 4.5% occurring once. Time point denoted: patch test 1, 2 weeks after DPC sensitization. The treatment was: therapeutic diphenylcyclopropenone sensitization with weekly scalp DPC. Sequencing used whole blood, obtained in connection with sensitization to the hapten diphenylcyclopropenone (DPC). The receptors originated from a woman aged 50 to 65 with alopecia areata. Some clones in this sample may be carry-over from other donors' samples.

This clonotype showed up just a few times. This CDR3 reads CATSRGMEQETQYF. CDR3 DNA: TGTGCCACCAGCAGGGGCATGGAACAAGAGACCCAGTACTTC. This chain connects TRBV15 to TRBJ2-5; no clear D gene. The CDR3 covers 14 residues. Deletions cut 3 bases from V and 2 bases from J, with 10 bases between. Per germline, CDR1 LNHNV and CDR2 YYDKDF (reference sequence).

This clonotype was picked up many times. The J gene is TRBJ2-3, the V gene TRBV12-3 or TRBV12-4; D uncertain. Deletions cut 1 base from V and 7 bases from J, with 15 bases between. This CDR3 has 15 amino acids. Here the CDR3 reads CASSLEGSLMYTQYF. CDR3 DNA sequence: TGTGCCAGCAGTTTAGAGGGCAGTCTCATGTATACGCAGTATTTT.

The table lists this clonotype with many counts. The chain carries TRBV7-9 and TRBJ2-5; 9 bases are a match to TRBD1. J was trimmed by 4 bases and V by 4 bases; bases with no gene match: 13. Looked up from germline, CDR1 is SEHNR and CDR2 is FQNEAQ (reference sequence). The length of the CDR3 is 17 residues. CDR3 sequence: CASSSSPGTGYGETQYF. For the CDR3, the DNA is TGTGCCAGCAGCTCCAGCCCCGGGACAGGGTATGGAGAGACCCAGTACTTC.

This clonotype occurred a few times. CDR3 in DNA: TGCGCCAGCAACCCCCGACCGGGGTATAATTCACCCCTCCACTTT. Translated: CASNPRPGYNSPLHF. V usage is TRBV5-1 and J usage is TRBJ1-6; D not certain. V lost 6 bases and J 4 bases, leaving 14 bases between the germline ends. Germline V gives CDR1 SGHRS, CDR2 YFSETQ. The CDR3 contains 15 residues.

The CDR3 DNA is TGTGCCAGCAGTTCTATTGCTGAGCAGTTCTTC. Amino acids: CASSSIAEQFF. V is TRBV6-2 or TRBV6-3 and J is TRBJ2-1, with D unclear. Trimming cost V 4 bases and J 9 bases, with 7 bases left between them. CDR3 size: 11 residues. Germline values: CDR1 MNHEY, CDR2 SVGEGT.

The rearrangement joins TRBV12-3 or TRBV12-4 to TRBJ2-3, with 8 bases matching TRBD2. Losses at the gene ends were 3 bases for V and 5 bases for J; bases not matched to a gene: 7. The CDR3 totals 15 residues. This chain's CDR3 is CASSFRAGVVDTQYF. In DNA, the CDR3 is TGTGCCAGCAGTTTTCGAGCGGGAGTAGTAGATACGCAGTATTTT.

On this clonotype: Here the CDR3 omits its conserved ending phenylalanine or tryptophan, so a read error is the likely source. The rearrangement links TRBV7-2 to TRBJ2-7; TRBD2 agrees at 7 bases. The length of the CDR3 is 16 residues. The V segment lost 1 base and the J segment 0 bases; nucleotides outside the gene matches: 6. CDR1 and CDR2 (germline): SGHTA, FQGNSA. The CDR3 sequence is CASSLDASGSSYEQYI. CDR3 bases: TGTGCCAGCAGCTTAGATGCTAGCGGTAGCTCCTACGAGCAGTACATC.

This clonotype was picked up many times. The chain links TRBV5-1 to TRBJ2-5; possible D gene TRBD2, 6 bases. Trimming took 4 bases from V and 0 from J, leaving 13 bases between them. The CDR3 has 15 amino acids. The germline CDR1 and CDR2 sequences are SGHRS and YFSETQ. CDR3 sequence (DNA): TGCGCCAGCAGCGAAGGCACTAGCTACCAAGAGACCCAGTACTTC. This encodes CASSEGTSYQETQYF.

For the CDR3, the DNA is TGTGCCAGCAGCTTCGCGGGGGGATTCCCAACCGGGGAGCTGTTTTTT. It codes for CASSFAGGFPTGELFF. The V and J genes are TRBV7-3 and TRBJ2-2; 8 bases match TRBD2. The junction had 8 bases not matched to a gene; V was cut back by 3 bases and J by 5 bases. The V gene's germline CDR1 is SGHTA and CDR2 FQGTGA. This CDR3 is built from 16 residues.

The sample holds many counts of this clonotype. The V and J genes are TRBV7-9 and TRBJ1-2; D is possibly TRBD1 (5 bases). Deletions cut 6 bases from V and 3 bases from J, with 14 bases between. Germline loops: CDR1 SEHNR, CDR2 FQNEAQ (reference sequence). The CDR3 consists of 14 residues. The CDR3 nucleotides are TGTGCCAGCAGGGGGATGGGAGGGGACTATGGCTACACCTTC. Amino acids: CASRGMGGDYGYTF.

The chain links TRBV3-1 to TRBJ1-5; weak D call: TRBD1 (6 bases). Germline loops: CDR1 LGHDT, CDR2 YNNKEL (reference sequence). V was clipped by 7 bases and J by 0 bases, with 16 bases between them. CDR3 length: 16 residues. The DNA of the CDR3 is TGTGCCAGCACCCTCGGGGGCCCTAATAGCAATCAGCCCCAGCATTTT. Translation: CASTLGGPNSNQPQHF.

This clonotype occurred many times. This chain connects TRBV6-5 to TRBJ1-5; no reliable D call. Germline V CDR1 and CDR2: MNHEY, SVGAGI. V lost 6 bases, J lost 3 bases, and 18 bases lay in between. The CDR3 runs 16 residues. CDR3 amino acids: CASSRRTPPFNQPQHF. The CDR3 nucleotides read TGTGCCAGCAGCCGTCGGACGCCGCCTTTCAATCAGCCCCAGCATTTT.

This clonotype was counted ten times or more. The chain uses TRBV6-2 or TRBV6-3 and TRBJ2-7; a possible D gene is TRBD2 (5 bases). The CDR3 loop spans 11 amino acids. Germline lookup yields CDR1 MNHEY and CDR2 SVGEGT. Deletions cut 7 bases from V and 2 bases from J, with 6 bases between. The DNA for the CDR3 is TGTGCCAGCACGCGGGCCTACGAGCAGTACTTC. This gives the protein CASTRAYEQYF.

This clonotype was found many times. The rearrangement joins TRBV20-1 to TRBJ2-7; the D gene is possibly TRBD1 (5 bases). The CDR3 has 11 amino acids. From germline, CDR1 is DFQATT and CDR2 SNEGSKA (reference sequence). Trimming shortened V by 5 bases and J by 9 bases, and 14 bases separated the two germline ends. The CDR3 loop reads CSAGTEGVQYF. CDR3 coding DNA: TGCAGTGCTGGTACCGAAGGGGTGCAGTACTTC.

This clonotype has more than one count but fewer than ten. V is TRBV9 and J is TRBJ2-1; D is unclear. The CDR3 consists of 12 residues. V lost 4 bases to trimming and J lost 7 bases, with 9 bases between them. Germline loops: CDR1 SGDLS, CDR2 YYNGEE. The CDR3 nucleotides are TGTGCCAGCAGCTTCCCTAGGAATGAGCAGTTCTTC. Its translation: CASSFPRNEQFF.

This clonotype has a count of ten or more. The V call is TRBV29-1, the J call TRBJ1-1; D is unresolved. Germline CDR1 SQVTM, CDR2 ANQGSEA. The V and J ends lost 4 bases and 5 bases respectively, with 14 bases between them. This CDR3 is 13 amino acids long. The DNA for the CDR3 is TGCAGCGTTGCGGATAGGGTTATTACTGAAGCTTTCTTT. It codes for CSVADRVITEAFF. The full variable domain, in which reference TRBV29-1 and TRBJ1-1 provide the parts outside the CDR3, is SAVISQKPSRDICQRGTSLTIQCQVDSQVTMMFWYRQQPGQSLTLIATANQGSEATYESGFVIDKFPISRPNLTFSTLTVSNMSPEDSSIYLCSVADRVITEAFFGQGTRLTVV.

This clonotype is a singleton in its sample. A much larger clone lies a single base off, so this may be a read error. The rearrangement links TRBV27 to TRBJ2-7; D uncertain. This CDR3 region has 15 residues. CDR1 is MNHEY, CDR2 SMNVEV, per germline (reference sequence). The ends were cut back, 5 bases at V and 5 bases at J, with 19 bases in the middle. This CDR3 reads CASSTVRQDGHEQYF. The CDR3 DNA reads TGTGCCAGCAGTACTGTGCGGCAGGACGGCCACGAGCAGTACTTC.

Here the CDR3 DNA reads TGCAGCGTGGGAGACCCGGCAGGGGGCTATCAAGAGACCCAGTACTTC. The encoded protein is CSVGDPAGGYQETQYF. This chain links TRBV29-1 with TRBJ2-5; 8 bases are a match to TRBD1. The J segment lost 2 bases and the V segment lost 6 bases, leaving 14 bases of the junction unmatched. CDR3 length: 16 amino acids. Looked up from germline, CDR1 is SQVTM and CDR2 is ANQGSEA.

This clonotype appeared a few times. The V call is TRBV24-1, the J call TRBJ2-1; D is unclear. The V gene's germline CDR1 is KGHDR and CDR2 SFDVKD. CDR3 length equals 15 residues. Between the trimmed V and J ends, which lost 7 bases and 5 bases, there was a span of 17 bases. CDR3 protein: CATRPGVERNNEQFF. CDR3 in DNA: TGTGCCACCAGACCTGGGGTAGAGCGAAACAATGAGCAGTTCTTC.

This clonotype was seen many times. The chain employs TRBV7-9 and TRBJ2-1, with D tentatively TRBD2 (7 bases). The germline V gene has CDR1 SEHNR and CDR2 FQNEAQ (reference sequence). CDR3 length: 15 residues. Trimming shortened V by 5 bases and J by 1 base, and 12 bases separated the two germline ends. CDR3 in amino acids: CASSGGAVSYNEQFF. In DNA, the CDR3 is TGTGCCAGCAGCGGGGGGGCGGTTTCCTACAATGAGCAGTTCTTC. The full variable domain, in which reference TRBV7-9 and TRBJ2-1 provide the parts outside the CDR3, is DTGVSQNPRHKITKRGQNVTFRCDPISEHNRLYWYRQTLGQGPEFLTYFQNEAQLEKSRLLSDRFSAERPKGSFSTLEIQRTEQGDSAMYLCASSGGAVSYNEQFFGPGTRLTVL.

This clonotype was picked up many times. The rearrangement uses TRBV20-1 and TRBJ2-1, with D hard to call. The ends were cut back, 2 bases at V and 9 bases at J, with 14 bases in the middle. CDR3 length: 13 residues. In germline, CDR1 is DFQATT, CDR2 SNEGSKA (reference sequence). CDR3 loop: CSARSSSVGEQFF. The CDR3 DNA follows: TGCAGTGCTAGATCCTCCAGCGTGGGTGAGCAGTTCTTC.

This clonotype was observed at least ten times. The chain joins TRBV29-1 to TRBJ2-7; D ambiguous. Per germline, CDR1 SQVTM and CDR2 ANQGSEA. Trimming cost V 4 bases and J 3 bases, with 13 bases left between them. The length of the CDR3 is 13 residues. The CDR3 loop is CSVVFPSLYEQYF. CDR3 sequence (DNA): TGCAGCGTTGTTTTCCCAAGCCTCTACGAGCAGTACTTC.

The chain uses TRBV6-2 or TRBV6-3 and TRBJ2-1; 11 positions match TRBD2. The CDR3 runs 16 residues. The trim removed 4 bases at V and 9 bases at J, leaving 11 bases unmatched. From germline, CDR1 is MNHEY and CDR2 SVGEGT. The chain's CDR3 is CASSLTVLAGEIEQFF. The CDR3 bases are TGTGCCAGCAGTTTGACAGTACTAGCGGGAGAGATTGAGCAGTTCTTC.

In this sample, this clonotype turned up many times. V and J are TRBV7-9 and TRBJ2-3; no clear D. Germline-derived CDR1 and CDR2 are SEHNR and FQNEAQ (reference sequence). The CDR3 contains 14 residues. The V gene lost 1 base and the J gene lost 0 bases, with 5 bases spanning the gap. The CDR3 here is CASSLEKSTDTQYF. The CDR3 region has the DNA TGTGCCAGCAGCTTAGAGAAAAGCACAGATACGCAGTATTTT.

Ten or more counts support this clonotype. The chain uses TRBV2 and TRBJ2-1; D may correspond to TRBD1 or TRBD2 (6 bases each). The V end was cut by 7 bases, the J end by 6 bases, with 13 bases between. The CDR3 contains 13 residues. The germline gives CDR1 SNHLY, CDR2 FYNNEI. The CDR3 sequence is CASIGGRVNEQFF. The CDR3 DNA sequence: TGTGCCAGCATAGGGGGGAGAGTCAATGAGCAGTTCTTC.

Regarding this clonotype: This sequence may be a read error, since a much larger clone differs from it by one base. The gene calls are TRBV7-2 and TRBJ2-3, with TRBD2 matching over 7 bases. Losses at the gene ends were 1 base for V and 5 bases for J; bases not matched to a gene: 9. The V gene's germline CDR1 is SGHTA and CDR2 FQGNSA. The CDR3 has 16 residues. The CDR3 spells CASSLVAGVYIDTQYF. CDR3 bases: TGTGCCAGCAGCTTAGTCGCGGGGGTGTACATAGATACGCAGTATTTT. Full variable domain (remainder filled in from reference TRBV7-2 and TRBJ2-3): GAGVSQSPSNKVTEKGKDVELRCDPISGHTALYWYRQSLGQGLEFLIYFQGNSAPDKSGLPSDRFSAERTGGSVSTLTIQRTQQEDSAVYLCASSLVAGVYIDTQYFGPGTRLTVL.

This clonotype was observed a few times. CDR3 sequence reads: CASSPQNDYEQYF. Here the CDR3 DNA reads TGTGCCAGCTCACCACAAAACGACTACGAGCAGTACTTC. J is TRBJ2-7 and V is TRBV18; no reliable D call. The germline V gene has CDR1 KGHSH and CDR2 LQKENI. With 1 base removed from V and 3 bases from J, the gap between germline ends came to 7 bases. The CDR3 totals 13 residues.